This T cell receptor beta chain is drawn from a study of shared clonotypes between healthy human individuals. Study details: The study drew on a couple of women and a few men aged 18 to 49 as donors.

The data were produced by immunoSEQ multiplex PCR, yet TCRdb's version contains in-frame clones alone and is incomplete. The table lists roughly 2,500,000 clones, roughly 93% of them singletons. V gave up 1 base and J gave up 7 bases, with 5 bases separating them. Per germline, CDR1 KGHSH and CDR2 LQKENI. The CDR3 extends over 11 amino acids. Investigators divided CD4+ cells into CD45RA+ naive and CD45RA-negative memory subsets. The chain recombines TRBV18 with TRBJ2-7; D unresolved. The TCR sequence derives from a man aged 18 to 30 in good health. Some clones in this sample may be carry-over from other donors' samples. Sequencing was performed on naive CD4+ T cells from PBMCs. Regarding subset: CD45RA+ positively selected. The CDR3, as DNA: TGTGCCAGCTCACCACGTCAGGAGCAGTACTTC. This encodes CASSPRQEQYF.